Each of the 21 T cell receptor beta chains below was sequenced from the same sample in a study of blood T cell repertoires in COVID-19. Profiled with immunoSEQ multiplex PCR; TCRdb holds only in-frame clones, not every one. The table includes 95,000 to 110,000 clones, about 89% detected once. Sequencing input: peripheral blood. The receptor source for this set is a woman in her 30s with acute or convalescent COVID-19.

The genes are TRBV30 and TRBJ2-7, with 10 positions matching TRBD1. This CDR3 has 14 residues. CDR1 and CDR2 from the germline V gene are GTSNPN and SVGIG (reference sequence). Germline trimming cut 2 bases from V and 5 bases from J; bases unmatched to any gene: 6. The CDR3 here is CAWSPGQGTHEQYF. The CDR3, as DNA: TGTGCCTGGAGTCCGGGACAGGGGACCCACGAGCAGTACTTC.

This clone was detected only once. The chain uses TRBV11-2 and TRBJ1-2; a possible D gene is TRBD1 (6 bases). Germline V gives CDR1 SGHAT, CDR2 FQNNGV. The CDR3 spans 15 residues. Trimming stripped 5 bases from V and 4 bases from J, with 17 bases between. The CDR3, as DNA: TGTGCCAGCAGCGCAATACAGGGAGTGGGCTATGGCTACACCTTC. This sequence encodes CASSAIQGVGYGYTF.

The CDR3 region has the DNA TGTGCCAGCAGCCCCACCCGGGCGGGGACCACAGATACGCAGTATTTT. Encoded protein: CASSPTRAGTTDTQYF. The rearrangement joins TRBV7-6 to TRBJ2-3; D possibly corresponds to TRBD2 (6 bases). Trimming stripped 5 bases from V and 2 bases from J, with 17 bases between. Germline values: CDR1 SGHVS, CDR2 FNYEAQ. The CDR3 is 16 amino acids.

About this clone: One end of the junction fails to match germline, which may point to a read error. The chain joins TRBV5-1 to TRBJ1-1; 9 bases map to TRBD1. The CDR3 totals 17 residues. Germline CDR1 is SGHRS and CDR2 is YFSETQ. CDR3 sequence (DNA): TGCGCCAGCACCTTGAGGCCTGGACAGGGGATGAACACTGAAGCTTTCTTT. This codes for CASTLRPGQGMNTEAFF.

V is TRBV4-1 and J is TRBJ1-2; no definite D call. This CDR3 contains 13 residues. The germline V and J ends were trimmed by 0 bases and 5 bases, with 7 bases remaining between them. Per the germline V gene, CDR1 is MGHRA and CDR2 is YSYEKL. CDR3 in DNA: TGCGCCAGCAGCCAAGAAGAGGATTATGGCTACACCTTC. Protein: CASSQEEDYGYTF.

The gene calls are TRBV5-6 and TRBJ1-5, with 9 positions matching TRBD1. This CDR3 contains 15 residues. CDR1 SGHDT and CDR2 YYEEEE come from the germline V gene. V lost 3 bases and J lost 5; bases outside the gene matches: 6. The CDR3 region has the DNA TGTGCCAGCAGCTGGGGACAGGGAGGATATCAGCCCCAGCATTTT. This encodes CASSWGQGGYQPQHF. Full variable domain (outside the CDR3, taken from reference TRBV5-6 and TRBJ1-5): DAGVTQSPTHLIKTRGQQVTLRCSPKSGHDTVSWYQQALGQGPQFIFQYYEEEERQRGNFPDRFSGHQFPNYSSELNVNALLLGDSALYLCASSWGQGGYQPQHFGDGTRLSIL.

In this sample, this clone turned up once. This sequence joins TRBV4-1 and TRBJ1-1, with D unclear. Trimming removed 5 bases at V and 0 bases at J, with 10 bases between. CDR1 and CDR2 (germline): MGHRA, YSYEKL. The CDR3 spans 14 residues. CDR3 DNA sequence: TGCGCCAGCAGCGCCTTGGGCCTGAACACTGAAGCTTTCTTT. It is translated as CASSALGLNTEAFF.

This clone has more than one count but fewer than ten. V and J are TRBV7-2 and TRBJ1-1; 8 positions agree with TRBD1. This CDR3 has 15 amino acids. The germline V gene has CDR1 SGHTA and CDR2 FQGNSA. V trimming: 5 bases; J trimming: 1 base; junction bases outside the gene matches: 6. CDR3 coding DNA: TGTGCCAGCAGCCCGAGACAGGGGAGGAACACTGAAGCTTTCTTT. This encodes CASSPRQGRNTEAFF. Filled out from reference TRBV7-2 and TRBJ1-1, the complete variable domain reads GAGVSQSPSNKVTEKGKDVELRCDPISGHTALYWYRQSLGQGLEFLIYFQGNSAPDKSGLPSDRFSAERTGGSVSTLTIQRTQQEDSAVYLCASSPRQGRNTEAFFGQGTRLTVV.

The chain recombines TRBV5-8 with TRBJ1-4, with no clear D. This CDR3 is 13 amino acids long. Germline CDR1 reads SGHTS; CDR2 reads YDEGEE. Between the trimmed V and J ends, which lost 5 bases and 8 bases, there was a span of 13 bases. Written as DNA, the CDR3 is TGTGCCAGCAGTCCAGACCCGGGGGAAAAACTGTTTTTT. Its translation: CASSPDPGEKLFF.

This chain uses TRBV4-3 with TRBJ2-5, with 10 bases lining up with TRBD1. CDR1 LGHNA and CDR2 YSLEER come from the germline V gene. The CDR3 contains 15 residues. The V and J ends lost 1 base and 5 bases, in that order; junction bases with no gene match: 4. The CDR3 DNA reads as TGCGCCAGCAGCCAAGCGGGGACAGGGGTGGAGACCCAGTACTTC. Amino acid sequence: CASSQAGTGVETQYF.

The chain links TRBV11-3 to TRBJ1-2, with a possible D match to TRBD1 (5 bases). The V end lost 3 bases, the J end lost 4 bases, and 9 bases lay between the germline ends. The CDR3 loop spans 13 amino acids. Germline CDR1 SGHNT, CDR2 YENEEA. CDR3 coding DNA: TGTGCCAGCAGCTTGGGGGGGTCCTATGGCTACACCTTC. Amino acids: CASSLGGSYGYTF.

CDR3 sequence: CASSLVWTSGDNEQFF. As DNA, the CDR3 is TGTGCCAGCAGCTTAGTATGGACTAGCGGCGACAATGAGCAGTTCTTC. The chain recombines TRBV7-2 with TRBJ2-1; 10 bases match TRBD2. CDR1 is SGHTA, CDR2 FQGNSA, per germline. Trimming at V came to 1 base and at J to 5 bases, leaving 5 bases not matched to a gene. The CDR3 runs 16 residues.

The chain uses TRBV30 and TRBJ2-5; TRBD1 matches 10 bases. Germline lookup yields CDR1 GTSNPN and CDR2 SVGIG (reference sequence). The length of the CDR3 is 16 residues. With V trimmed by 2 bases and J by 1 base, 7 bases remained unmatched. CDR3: CAWSPTRDRGQETQYF. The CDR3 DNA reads TGTGCCTGGAGTCCTACGCGGGACAGGGGCCAAGAGACCCAGTACTTC.

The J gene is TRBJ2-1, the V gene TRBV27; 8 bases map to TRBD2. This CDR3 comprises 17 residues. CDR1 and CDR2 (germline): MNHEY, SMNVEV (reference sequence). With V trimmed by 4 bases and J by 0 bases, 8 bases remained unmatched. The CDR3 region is CASSSQLAASSYNEQFF. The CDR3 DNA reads TGTGCCAGCAGTTCTCAACTAGCGGCTAGCTCCTACAATGAGCAGTTCTTC.

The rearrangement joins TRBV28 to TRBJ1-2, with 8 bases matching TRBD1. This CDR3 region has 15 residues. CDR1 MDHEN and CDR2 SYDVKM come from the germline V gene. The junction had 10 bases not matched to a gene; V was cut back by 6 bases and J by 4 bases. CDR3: CASRDPRQGPYGYTF. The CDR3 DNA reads TGTGCCAGCAGAGACCCCCGACAGGGGCCCTATGGCTACACCTTC.

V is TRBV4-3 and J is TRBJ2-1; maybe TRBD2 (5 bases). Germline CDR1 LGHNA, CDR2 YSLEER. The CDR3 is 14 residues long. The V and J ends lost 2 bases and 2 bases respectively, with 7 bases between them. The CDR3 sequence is CASSQLGTYNEQFF. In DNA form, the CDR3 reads TGCGCCAGCAGCCAACTCGGGACCTACAATGAGCAGTTCTTC.

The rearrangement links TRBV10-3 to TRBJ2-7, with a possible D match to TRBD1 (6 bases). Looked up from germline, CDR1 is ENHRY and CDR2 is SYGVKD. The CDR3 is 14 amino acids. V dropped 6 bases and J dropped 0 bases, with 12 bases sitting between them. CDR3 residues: CAIRVTGSSYEQYF. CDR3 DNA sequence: TGTGCCATCAGGGTAACAGGGAGCTCCTACGAGCAGTACTTC.

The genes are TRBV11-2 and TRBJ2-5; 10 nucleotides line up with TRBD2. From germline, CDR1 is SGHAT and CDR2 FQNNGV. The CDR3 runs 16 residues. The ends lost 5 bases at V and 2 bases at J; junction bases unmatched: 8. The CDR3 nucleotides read TGTGCCAGCAGCCTAATAGCGGGGGGCCAACAAGAGACCCAGTACTTC. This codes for CASSLIAGGQQETQYF.

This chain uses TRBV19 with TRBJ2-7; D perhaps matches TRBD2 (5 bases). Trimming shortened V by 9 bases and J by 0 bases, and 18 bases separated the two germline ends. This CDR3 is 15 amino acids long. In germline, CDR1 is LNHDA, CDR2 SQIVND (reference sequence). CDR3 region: CASSNGDWGSYEQYF. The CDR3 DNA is TGTGCCAGCTCGAACGGGGATTGGGGCTCCTACGAGCAGTACTTC.

The CDR3 DNA sequence: TGTGCCAGCAGCCAAAGACAGGGAGAAAAACTGTTTTTT. Protein: CASSQRQGEKLFF. This rearrangement joins TRBV7-2 to TRBJ1-4; TRBD1 matches at 7 bases. This CDR3 has 13 residues. Germline-derived CDR1 and CDR2 are SGHTA and FQGNSA. With V trimmed by 5 bases and J by 8 bases, 5 bases remained unmatched.

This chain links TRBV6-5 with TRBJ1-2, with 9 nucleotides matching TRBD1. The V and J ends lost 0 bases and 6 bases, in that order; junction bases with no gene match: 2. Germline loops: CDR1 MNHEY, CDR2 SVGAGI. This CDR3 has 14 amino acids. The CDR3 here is CASSYSGTGHGYTF. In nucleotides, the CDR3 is TGTGCCAGCAGTTACTCAGGGACAGGGCATGGCTACACCTTC.